The rows below give T cell receptor beta chains drawn from one sample of a study of Ad26.COV2.S vaccination and SARS-CoV-2 variants. TCRdb keeps only in-frame clones here, not all; method: immunoSEQ multiplex PCR. The sample lists hundreds of thousands of clones, about 89% occurring once. The sequenced sample was peripheral blood, obtained in a trial of Ad26.COV2.S vaccine versus placebo. The receptor source for this set is a person aged 18 to 59 who received the Ad26.COV2.S COVID-19 vaccine or a placebo. Each CDR3 is given with its conserved first and last residue. D genes are given only for firm matches. Rows give clone size only sometimes, using once, few, many, or a class for an expanded clone.

J: TRBJ2-7
D: .
size: .
V: TRBV6-5
DNA: TGTGCCAGCAGTCATCCCCCCGAGCAGTACTTC
CDR3: CASSHPPEQYF

J: TRBJ1-2
D: TRBD1
size: .
V: TRBV4-1
DNA: TGCGCCAGCAGCCTCGCGGGACAGGGCTATGGCTACACCTTC
CDR3: CASSLAGQGYGYTF

J: TRBJ2-7
D: TRBD2
size: few
V: TRBV30
DNA: TGTGCCTGGAGCGGAGTGGCGGGGGGCGAGCAGTACTTC
CDR3: CAWSGVAGGEQYF

J: TRBJ2-7
D: TRBD2
size: .
V: TRBV13
DNA: TGTGCCAGCAGCTCAACTAGCGGGGTAAGGGAGCAGTACTTC
CDR3: CASSSTSGVREQYF

J: TRBJ2-5
D: TRBD2
size: .
V: TRBV15
DNA: TGTGCCACCAGCAGAGATCGGGCGGGGGGGCAGGAGACCCAGTACTTC
CDR3: CATSRDRAGGQETQYF

J: TRBJ2-7
D: .
size: .
V: TRBV30
DNA: TGTGCCTGGAGTGTAAGCGCCTACGAGCAGTACTTC
CDR3: CAWSVSAYEQYF

J: TRBJ1-1
D: .
size: .
V: TRBV30
DNA: TGTGCCTGGAGTGGGGACCTGGGAGAAGCTTTCTTT
CDR3: CAWSGDLGEAFF

J: TRBJ1-2
D: TRBD1
size: .
V: TRBV27
DNA: TGTGCCAGCAGTTTAGCGCTAGGGACAGGGGGAGTATTTGGCTACACCTTC
CDR3: CASSLALGTGGVFGYTF

J: TRBJ2-7
D: TRBD1
size: once
V: TRBV9
DNA: TGTGCCAGCAGCCCCCCTACAGGGGTCTACGAGCAGTACTTC
CDR3: CASSPPTGVYEQYF

J: TRBJ2-5
D: .
size: .
V: TRBV12-3/TRBV12-4
DNA: TGTGCCAGCACTATCAGGGGCGGGGAGACCCAGTACTTC
CDR3: CASTIRGGETQYF

J: TRBJ1-3
D: .
size: .
V: TRBV4-2
DNA: TGTGCCAGCAGCCAAGTCCTACCGTCGGGAGGAAACACCATATATTTT
CDR3: CASSQVLPSGGNTIYF

J: TRBJ2-3
D: TRBD2
size: .
V: TRBV10-1
DNA: TGCGCCAGCAGGGAGGGACTAGCAGGGACAGATACGCAGTATTTT
CDR3: CASREGLAGTDTQYF

J: TRBJ2-1
D: .
size: .
V: TRBV24-1
DNA: TGTGCCACCAGTGATTTGAGGAGCAGGGCCGGTTACAATGAGCAGTTCTTC
CDR3: CATSDLRSRAGYNEQFF

J: TRBJ2-1
D: TRBD2
size: .
V: TRBV11-1
DNA: TGTGCCAGCAGCTTACAACTAGCGGGAGGTAGTGAGCAGTTCTTC
CDR3: CASSLQLAGGSEQFF

J: TRBJ1-1
D: TRBD1
size: .
V: TRBV10-3
DNA: TGTGCCATCACGGGACAGGAAAACACTGAAGCTTTCTTT
CDR3: CAITGQENTEAFF

J: TRBJ1-3
D: .
size: .
V: TRBV18
DNA: TGTGCCAGCTCACCACCGGAGGACAGAAACACCATATATTTT
CDR3: CASSPPEDRNTIYF

J: TRBJ1-2
D: TRBD1
size: few
V: TRBV5-6
DNA: TGTGCCAGCAGCTTTACAGGGGGTTATGGCTACACCTTC
CDR3: CASSFTGGYGYTF

J: TRBJ2-5
D: .
size: once
V: TRBV5-1
DNA: TGCGCCAGCAGCCTAAGGGACTTTCAAGAGACCCAGTACTTC
CDR3: CASSLRDFQETQYF

J: TRBJ1-3
D: .
size: .
V: TRBV5-1
DNA: TGCGCCAGCAGCTTCGTGGGGAGTACTGGAAACACCATATATTTT
CDR3: CASSFVGSTGNTIYF

J: TRBJ1-1
D: .
size: .
V: TRBV29-1
DNA: TGCAGCGTTCGAGGTCCTCCAGCTTTCTTT
CDR3: CSVRGPPAFF

J: TRBJ1-2
D: .
size: once
V: TRBV14
DNA: TGTGCCAGCAGCCAAGATCCTGGATATGGCTACACCTTC
CDR3: CASSQDPGYGYTF